The rows below give T cell receptor beta chains drawn from one sample of a study of blood T cells in healthy people across ages. Each CDR3 protein is one row after TCRdb ran MiXCR on the 5' RACE reads. This sample has over 1.5 million distinct CDR3 sequences, with around half found just once. Sequencing was performed on blood. The receptors come from a middle-aged woman in good health. The conserved cysteine and the conserved F or W are not part of the CDR3 here. D genes are given only for firm matches.

>TRBJ2-1|TRBV7-2|TRBD2
ATELLAGGHREQF
>TRBJ1-2|TRBV9|.
ASSVGPGYGYT
>.|TRBV4-3|.
ASSQVALALETQY
>TRBJ2-5|TRBV2|.
ASRGQDRGLLYQETQY
>TRBJ1-2|TRBV7-9|TRBD1
ASSLAGQDYGYI
>TRBJ2-3|TRBV25-1|.
ASSEAHAGVNTDTQY
>TRBJ1-4|TRBV6-5|.
ASSYSMGAKDEKLF
>TRBJ2-5|TRBV28|.
ASSFMAAETQY
>TRBJ1-6|TRBV20-1|.
SAREEQGNSPLH
>TRBJ2-3|TRBV12-3/TRBV12-4|.
ASSLWVARGTDTQY
>TRBJ2-5|TRBV4-2|TRBD1
ASSQDVGTGLLGPY
>TRBJ2-5|TRBV28|.
ASSPKAWGWGVQETQY
>TRBJ1-2|TRBV12-3/TRBV12-4|TRBD1
ASSLGGRRGQGDGYT
>TRBJ1-2|TRBV10-3|.
AISEDGNYGYT
>TRBJ2-7|TRBV20-1|.
SARAPGLYEQY
>TRBJ2-1|TRBV6-2/TRBV6-3|TRBD2
ASRPIAGGDNEQF
>TRBJ1-2|TRBV15|TRBD1
ATSREQATGVGYT
>TRBJ1-1|TRBV7-2|.
ASSPRAGGEAF
>TRBJ2-5|TRBV7-9|.
ASSLEDRPQKTQY
>TRBJ2-4|TRBV7-2|TRBD1
ASSLDRTGGREQY
>TRBJ2-1|TRBV6-1|TRBD2
ASSERGGGGKSSYNEQF
>TRBJ2-1|TRBV9|TRBD1
ASSVQTGTGSYNEQF
>TRBJ2-6|TRBV7-3|TRBD1
ASSFTGTASSGANVLT
>TRBJ1-2|TRBV6-1|.
ASLNLGDYGYT
>TRBJ2-1|TRBV7-2|.
ASSIRYNEQF
>TRBJ2-4|TRBV3-1|.
ASSQDPPAIQY
>TRBJ2-3|TRBV10-3|TRBD1
ATDRGASTDTQY
>TRBJ1-5|TRBV20-1|TRBD1
STPGQGYQPQH
>TRBJ2-3|TRBV6-2/TRBV6-3|.
ATQRDTQY
>TRBJ1-2|TRBV4-1|.
ASSQARGVLGYT
>TRBJ2-6|TRBV5-4|.
ASSPQGHTGANVLT
>TRBJ2-1|TRBV28|.
ASSIPRGGQF
>TRBJ2-1|TRBV9|TRBD1
ASSVGDRGWDEQF
>TRBJ2-5|TRBV27|TRBD1
ASSPIRGRQETQY
>TRBJ2-1|TRBV27|TRBD1
ASSLAGGRVFSYNEQF
>TRBJ1-2|TRBV28|.
GHGGASNYGYT
>TRBJ2-2|TRBV12-3/TRBV12-4|.
ASSFGGLKDTGELF
>TRBJ1-2|TRBV25-1|.
ASSVTGEDGYT
>TRBJ2-1|TRBV20-1|.
SPFRIEQF
>TRBJ2-7|TRBV4-1|.
ASSQPGTTGSYEQY
>TRBJ1-2|TRBV7-9|TRBD1
ASSWDSRDYGYT
>TRBJ2-5|TRBV7-2|.
ASSLEAAQETQY
>TRBJ2-6|TRBV4-3|.
ASSQDLGAGANVLT
>TRBJ2-3|TRBV6-2/TRBV6-3|TRBD2
ASKSPLIAGADTQY
>TRBJ1-2|TRBV6-5|TRBD1
TSSFEQGARGYT
>TRBJ2-3|TRBV29-1|TRBD1
SVAGTGETDTQY
>TRBJ2-1|TRBV5-6|TRBD2
ASSLSGGIPYNEQF
>TRBJ2-3|TRBV6-5|.
ASSRWTGPSTDTQY
>TRBJ2-7|TRBV6-1|.
ASTPGQLISYEQY
>TRBJ1-1|TRBV5-1|TRBD1
ASSQGQGVSTEAF
>TRBJ2-3|TRBV29-1|.
SAAGLYTDTQY
>TRBJ2-5|TRBV20-1|.
SARVSVSQETQY
>TRBJ2-5|TRBV4-3|TRBD1
ASSQGLQGALGLTQY
>TRBJ1-5|TRBV6-5|.
ASSPQGTGNQPQH
>TRBJ1-2|TRBV24-1|.
ATSDLGTSEDGYT
>TRBJ2-1|TRBV4-3|.
ASSPHRTYNEQF
>TRBJ1-2|TRBV12-3/TRBV12-4|.
ASSLAPRQVYYGYT
>TRBJ2-6|TRBV4-2|.
ASSPGHVSGANVLT
>TRBJ2-7|TRBV5-1|.
ANEGREPYEQY
>TRBJ2-1|TRBV7-2|TRBD2
ASSRARFSSGGNNEQF